Following are 2 T cell receptor beta chains from one sample sequenced in a study of identifying expanded T cells in peripheral blood. Method: immunoSEQ multiplex PCR; TCRdb's copy keeps in-frame clones and lacks some. The table shows about 100,000 clones, with approximately 88% occurring only once. The sequencing input was blood. These receptors all stem from a person aged 18 to 75 in good health.

This chain connects TRBV7-2 to TRBJ2-2; TRBD1 agrees at 8 bases. CDR3 length: 15 amino acids. J was trimmed by 9 bases and V by 3 bases; bases with no gene match: 9. Germline CDR1 is SGHTA and CDR2 is FQGNSA. The CDR3 sequence is CASSLGDRPRRELFF. CDR3 nucleotide sequence: TGTGCCAGCAGCTTGGGGGACAGGCCCCGAAGGGAGCTGTTTTTT. Full variable domain (missing parts from reference TRBV7-2 and TRBJ2-2): GAGVSQSPSNKVTEKGKDVELRCDPISGHTALYWYRQSLGQGLEFLIYFQGNSAPDKSGLPSDRFSAERTGGSVSTLTIQRTQQEDSAVYLCASSLGDRPRRELFFGEGSRLTVL.

J is TRBJ1-3 and V is TRBV9, with D possibly being TRBD1 (5 bases). The CDR3 is 14 residues long. CDR1 and CDR2 (germline): SGDLS, YYNGEE. V was trimmed by 2 bases and J by 3 bases, leaving 9 bases between them. The CDR3 reads CASSVVDSGNTIYF. CDR3 DNA: TGTGCCAGCAGCGTCGTCGACAGTGGAAACACCATATATTTT.